This TCR beta chain was retrieved from a study of blood T cell repertoires in COVID-19 (TCRdb year 2020). For the study in its entirety: Samples from collaborators originated in the United States, Italy and Spain and spanned both the acute and convalescent phases of COVID-19. The material from the prospective study consisted of cDNA or gDNA derived from T cells, B-cell-depleted T cells, or PBMCs. Subjects who had been exposed to COVID-19, were actively infected with it, or had recovered from it provided the deeply sampled blood TCRbeta repertoires that made up the dataset. A freely available public database, intended as a resource for researchers studying the immune response to SARS-CoV-2, is where the repertoires were released. The samples were drawn from the first 160 participants of the ongoing ImmuneRACE study and from 1,254 subjects provided by 6 global collaborators. Sample metadata almost always included a de-identified subject ID, COVID-19 status, age in years and sex. HLA class I and class II types, where available, came from metadata supplied by the sample provider rather than from assay-based typing. The research as a whole found: The amount of clinical and demographic metadata varied by source and participant and was provided uncurated.

In regard to this clone: Its antigen remains unidentified. Base quality data are lacking; no much larger clone is found one base away.

Whole blood was collected in K2EDTA tubes by collaborating institutions according to the institutions' own protocols. For TCRbeta analysis, collaborators shipped samples in one of three forms: frozen whole blood, isolated PBMCs, or DNA extracted from either of those sample types. V has 5 bases trimmed and J has 9 bases trimmed; junction bases matching no gene number 1. Taken from the germline V gene (reference sequence), the CDR1 and CDR2 loops are LNHDA and SQIVND. The cysteine opens and the phenylalanine closes a CDR3 of 13 amino acids. The only DNA kept is the CDR3, 39 bases in frame from the first base. TCRbeta CDR3 regions were amplified from genomic DNA using the immunoSEQ Assay, a bias-controlled multiplex PCR. In the authors' own workflow: Nucleated cell counts per sample were estimated from amplification of reference gene primers within the assay. To quantify the absolute abundance of each unique TCRbeta CDR3 rearrangement, sequence reads were collapsed and filtered. For each sample, productive Simpson clonality was calculated by taking the square root of Simpson's diversity index across productive rearrangements. In its TCRdb copy, this immuneACCESS table keeps in-frame sequences only and misses some clones. Where compared with another copy, unresolved V genes explain less than half of these, and the others have no known cause. V, J and clone size reflect that table, while D and trimming were determined from the DNA. Within this sample are around 200,000 clones, with around nine tenths of them counted one time only. About 1.7% of the sample belongs to the ten largest clones.

The sequence links TRBV19 to TRBJ1-6; 10 bases in the junction line up with TRBD1. The specimen was peripheral blood. The clonotype was recovered from a man between 18 and 35 years old with active or convalescent COVID-19. The sequenced DNA is TGTGCCAGTAGTGGACAGGGGGGTTCACCCCTCCACTTT. Its translation reads: CASSGQGGSPLHF. The full variable domain, with segments outside the CDR3 supplied by the reference TRBV19 and TRBJ1-6 proteins, appears as DGGITQSPKYLFRKEGQNVTLSCEQNLNHDAMYWYRQDPGQGLRLIYYSQIVNDFQKGDIAEGYSVSREKKESFPLTVTSAQKNPTAFYLCASSGQGGSPLHFGNGTRLTVT.